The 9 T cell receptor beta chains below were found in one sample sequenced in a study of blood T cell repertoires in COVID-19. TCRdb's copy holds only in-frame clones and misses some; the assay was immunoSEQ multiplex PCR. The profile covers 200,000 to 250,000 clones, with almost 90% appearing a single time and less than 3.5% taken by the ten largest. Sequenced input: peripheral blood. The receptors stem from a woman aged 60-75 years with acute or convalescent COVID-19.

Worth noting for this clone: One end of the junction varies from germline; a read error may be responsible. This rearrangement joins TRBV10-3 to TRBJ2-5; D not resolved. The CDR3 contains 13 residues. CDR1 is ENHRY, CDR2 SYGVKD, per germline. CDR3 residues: CAISPYLIEIQYF. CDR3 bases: TGTGCCATCAGTCCCTATCTCATTGAGATCCAGTACTTC.

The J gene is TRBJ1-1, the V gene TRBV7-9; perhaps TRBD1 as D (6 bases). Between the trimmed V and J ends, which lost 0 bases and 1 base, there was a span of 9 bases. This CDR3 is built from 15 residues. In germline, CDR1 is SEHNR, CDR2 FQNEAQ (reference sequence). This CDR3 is CASSLARTANTEAFF. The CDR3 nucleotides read TGTGCCAGCAGCTTAGCCCGGACAGCGAACACTGAAGCTTTCTTT.

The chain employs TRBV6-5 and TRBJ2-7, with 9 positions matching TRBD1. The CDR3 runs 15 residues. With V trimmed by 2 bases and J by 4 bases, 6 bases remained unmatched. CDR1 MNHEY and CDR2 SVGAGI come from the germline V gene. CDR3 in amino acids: CASSYGGQGRYEQYF. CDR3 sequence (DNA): TGTGCCAGCAGTTACGGGGGACAGGGCCGTTACGAGCAGTACTTC.

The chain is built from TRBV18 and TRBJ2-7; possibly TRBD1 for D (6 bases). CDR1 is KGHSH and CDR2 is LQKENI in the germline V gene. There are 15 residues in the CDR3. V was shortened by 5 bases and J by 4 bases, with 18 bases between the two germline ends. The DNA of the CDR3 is TGTGCCAGCTCATCCCACAACACAGGGCCGTACGAGCAGTACTTC. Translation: CASSSHNTGPYEQYF.

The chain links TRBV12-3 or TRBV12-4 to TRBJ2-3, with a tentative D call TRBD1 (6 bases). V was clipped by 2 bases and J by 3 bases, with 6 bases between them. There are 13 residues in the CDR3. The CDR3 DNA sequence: TGTGCCAGCAGTTTAAGGGGGACAGATACGCAGTATTTT. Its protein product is CASSLRGTDTQYF.

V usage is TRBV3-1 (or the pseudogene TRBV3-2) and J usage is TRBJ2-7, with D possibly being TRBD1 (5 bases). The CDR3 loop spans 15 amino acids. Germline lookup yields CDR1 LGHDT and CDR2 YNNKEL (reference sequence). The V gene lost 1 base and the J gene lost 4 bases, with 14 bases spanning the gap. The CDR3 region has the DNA TGTGCCAGCAGCCAAGGGTTACAGGTACCGTACGAGCAGTACTTC. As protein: CASSQGLQVPYEQYF.

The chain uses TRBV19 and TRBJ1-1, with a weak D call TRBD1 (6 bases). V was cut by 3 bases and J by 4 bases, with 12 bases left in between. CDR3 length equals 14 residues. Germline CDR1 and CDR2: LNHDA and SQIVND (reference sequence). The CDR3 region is CASSIPTGSTEAFF. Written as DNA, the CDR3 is TGTGCCAGTAGTATCCCCACAGGGAGCACTGAAGCTTTCTTT.

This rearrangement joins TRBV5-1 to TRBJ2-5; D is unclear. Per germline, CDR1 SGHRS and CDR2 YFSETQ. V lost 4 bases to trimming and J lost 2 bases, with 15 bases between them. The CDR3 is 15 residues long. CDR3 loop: CASSRVPGLQETQYF. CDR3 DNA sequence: TGCGCCAGCAGCCGCGTACCAGGCCTACAAGAGACCCAGTACTTC.

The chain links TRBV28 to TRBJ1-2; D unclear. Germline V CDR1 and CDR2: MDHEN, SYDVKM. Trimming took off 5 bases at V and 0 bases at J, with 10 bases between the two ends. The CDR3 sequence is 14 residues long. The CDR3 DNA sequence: TGTGCCAGCAGTCGCAGTCGTTCTAACTATGGCTACACCTTC. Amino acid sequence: CASSRSRSNYGYTF.